This T cell receptor (beta chain) was identified during a study of T cells in narcolepsy. As for the study in general: Patients with NT1 or NT2 and healthy control donors were enrolled.

Remarks on this clone: Its antigen remains unidentified.

General study results and limits: No autoreactive T cell clone sequences appeared in some memory CD4+ repertoires. Comparing one patient's CSF and blood CD4+ clonotypes highlighted HCRT- and TRIB2-specific autoreactive clonotypes. Autoreactive clonotypes reportedly recurred in blood of same and different patients, not controls.

Assay used: immunoSEQ multiplex PCR; TCRdb lists only in-frame clones, some missing. This repertoire shows 25,000 to 35,000 clones, roughly 83% found once; its top ten account for approximately 1%. The sample taken for sequencing was CD45RA- memory CD4+ T cells from PBMCs. This TCR was sampled from a human donor with narcolepsy.

The CDR3 spells CASSLQGAGEKLFF. The CDR3 nucleotides are TGCGCCAGCAGCTTGCAGGGGGCCGGTGAAAAACTGTTTTTT. This rearrangement joins TRBV5-1 to TRBJ1-4; 8 positions agree with TRBD1. V was clipped by 1 base and J by 7 bases; unmatched bases: 3. This CDR3 has 14 residues. Per the germline V gene, CDR1 is SGHRS and CDR2 is YFSETQ.